The rows below give T cell receptor beta chains drawn from one sample of a study of blood T cells in healthy people across ages. TCRdb reprocessed the 5' RACE reads with MiXCR, giving one entry per CDR3 protein. The data show about 780,000 distinct CDR3 sequences, 35% to 50% seen once. The sequencing sample was made of blood. All receptors come from a man aged 80 or over in good health. The CDR3 runs from the conserved cysteine through the conserved F or W. The D gene is left open where the match is weak. Some rows have no size entry. The others give once, few or many, or a class for an expanded clone.

V gene	J gene	D gene	clone size	CDR3 DNA	CDR3 protein
TRBV12-3/TRBV12-4	TRBJ2-7	TRBD2	many	TGTGCCAGCAGTTTAATGACTAGCGGGAGAGGCTACGAGCAGTACTTC	CASSLMTSGRGYEQYF
TRBV20-1	TRBJ2-5	NA	NA	TGCAGTGCTTTTGTGAAGCGAGGAGAGACCCAGTACTTC	CSAFVKRGETQYF
TRBV3-1	TRBJ2-6	TRBD1	NA	TGTGCCAGCGGGGGACAGGTAGCCAACGTCCTGACTTTC	CASGGQVANVLTF
TRBV13	TRBJ2-7	NA	few	TGTGCCAGCAGCTTAGGCGGTTTAGGGAGGAACGAGCAGTACTTC	CASSLGGLGRNEQYF
TRBV6-6	TRBJ2-7	TRBD2	NA	TGTGCCAGCAGGGAAAAAAGCGGGAGCTCCTACGAGCAGTACTTC	CASREKSGSSYEQYF
TRBV5-1	TRBJ2-7	TRBD2	NA	TGCGCCAGCAGCTTGGAGCTAGCGGGAGTGAATGAGCAGTACTTC	CASSLELAGVNEQYF
TRBV4-1	TRBJ2-1	NA	NA	TGCGCCAGCAGCCAAAGGGGAAATTCCAATGAGCAGTTCTTC	CASSQRGNSNEQFF
TRBV7-9	TRBJ1-4	TRBD1	NA	TGTGCCAGCGCCGGGGACAGCCCCTGGGAAAAACTGTTTTTT	CASAGDSPWEKLFF
TRBV20-1	TRBJ1-2	TRBD1	NA	TGCAGTGCAATTGGGACAGCAGATGGCTACACCTTC	CSAIGTADGYTF
TRBV27	TRBJ1-2	NA	NA	TGTGCCAGCAGTTTGGTTCCCTTTACTTTGAACTATGGCTACACCTTC	CASSLVPFTLNYGYTF
TRBV20-1	TRBJ2-1	TRBD2	NA	TGCAGTGCCCAGAGAGCGGGAGGGTTCAATGAGCAGTTCTTC	CSAQRAGGFNEQFF